The 27 T cell receptor beta chains given below trace back to one sample, sequenced in a study of blood T cell repertoires in COVID-19. This table comes from immunoSEQ multiplex PCR, and its TCRdb copy is limited to in-frame clones, with some not included. The table shows approximately 230,000 clones, with 85% to 90% occurring only once. The specimen sequenced was peripheral blood. The receptors were sampled from an elderly man with acute or convalescent COVID-19.

Concerning this clone itself: One end of the junction does not line up with germline, which may come from a read error. The chain joins TRBV27 to TRBJ2-1, with 11 bases that match TRBD2. The germline V gene has CDR1 MNHEY and CDR2 SMNVEV (reference sequence). This CDR3 has 16 residues. The CDR3 region has the DNA TGTGCCAGCAGATTATATAGCGGGGGGGCCTACAATGAGCAGTTCTTC. As protein: CASRLYSGGAYNEQFF.

The chain is built from TRBV13 and TRBJ1-2; D perhaps matches TRBD1 (5 bases). V lost 2 bases to trimming and J lost 5 bases, with 15 bases between them. CDR1 and CDR2 from the germline V gene are PRHDT and FYEKMQ (reference sequence). There are 15 residues in the CDR3. CDR3 sequence (DNA): TGTGCCAGCAGCTTATATGGGGCGCTAAGGTATGGCTACACCTTC. Residues: CASSLYGALRYGYTF.

The rearrangement uses TRBV5-1 and TRBJ2-2, with 7 bases matching TRBD2. CDR1 and CDR2 (germline): SGHRS, YFSETQ. Trimming cost V 1 base and J 6 bases; bases outside gene matches: 6. The CDR3 extends over 15 amino acids. This CDR3 reads CASSLPREWAGELFF. DNA for the CDR3: TGCGCCAGCAGCTTGCCGCGGGAGTGGGCCGGGGAGCTGTTTTTT.

The sample holds one count of this clone. The chain uses TRBV7-2 and TRBJ2-1, with 7 bases fitting TRBD2. The CDR3 has 14 amino acids. CDR1 and CDR2 (germline): SGHTA, FQGNSA. The ends lost 5 bases at V and 8 bases at J; junction bases unmatched: 9. The CDR3 region is CASSPPRLAYEQFF. CDR3 sequence (DNA): TGTGCCAGCAGCCCTCCGAGACTAGCATATGAGCAGTTCTTC.

The chain uses TRBV4-2 and TRBJ2-5; perhaps TRBD2 as D (6 bases). Germline-derived CDR1 and CDR2 are LGHNA and YNFKEQ. The CDR3 has 16 amino acids. The V end lost 4 bases, the J end lost 3 bases, and 18 bases lay between the germline ends. CDR3 sequence (DNA): TGTGCCAGCAGCCCTACGGAGGCGGGAATGGAAGAGACCCAGTACTTC. Its translation: CASSPTEAGMEETQYF.

The genes are TRBV5-1 and TRBJ2-5; 11 bases fit TRBD1. CDR1 SGHRS and CDR2 YFSETQ come from the germline V gene. The CDR3 is made up of 14 amino acids. The ends lost 3 bases at V and 5 bases at J; junction bases unmatched: 3. The CDR3 DNA sequence: TGCGCCAGCAGCTCGGACAGGGGGCGGGAGACCCAGTACTTC. Translated, it gives CASSSDRGRETQYF.

The chain carries TRBV6-5 and TRBJ1-2, with D hard to call. The CDR3 loop spans 12 amino acids. Deletions cut 6 bases from V and 3 bases from J, with 8 bases between. Germline V gene lookup returns CDR1 MNHEY and CDR2 SVGAGI. The CDR3 nucleotides read TGTGCCAGCAGCCGAGGATACTATGGCTACACCTTC. Translation: CASSRGYYGYTF.

CDR3 coding DNA: TGTGCCAGCAGCTTAGGGGGACAGGGAAATTCACCCCTCCACTTT. It encodes CASSLGGQGNSPLHF. V is TRBV11-2 and J is TRBJ1-6; 9 nucleotides agree with TRBD1. Trimming removed 1 base from V and 7 bases from J; junction bases left unmatched: 2. Germline V gene lookup returns CDR1 SGHAT and CDR2 FQNNGV. The CDR3 is 15 residues long.

This clone was counted a single time. V is TRBV6-1 and J is TRBJ2-1, with D possibly TRBD2 on 6 matching bases. The CDR3 totals 12 residues. Between the trimmed V and J ends, which lost 5 bases and 13 bases, there was a span of 15 bases. Germline V lookup: CDR1 MNHNS, CDR2 SASEGT. The CDR3 reads CASSMEGLEQFF. For the CDR3, the DNA is TGTGCCAGCAGTATGGAGGGGCTTGAACAGTTCTTC.

This clone was counted a few times. The V and J genes are TRBV27 and TRBJ1-1, with D possibly matching TRBD1 (6 bases). CDR1 is MNHEY, CDR2 SMNVEV, per germline (reference sequence). The V and J ends lost 5 bases and 4 bases respectively, with 17 bases between them. The CDR3 runs to 15 residues. Here the CDR3 reads CASSPKQGRITEAFF. CDR3 in DNA: TGTGCCAGCAGTCCAAAACAGGGAAGAATCACTGAAGCTTTCTTT.

This sequence joins TRBV5-1 and TRBJ1-2, with D uncertain. In germline, CDR1 is SGHRS, CDR2 YFSETQ. Trimming removed 0 bases at V and 7 bases at J, with 10 bases between. CDR3 length: 13 amino acids. This CDR3 is CASSLGGPPGYTF. The DNA of the CDR3 is TGCGCCAGCAGCTTGGGCGGGCCACCTGGCTACACCTTC.

This clone was detected only once. The J gene is TRBJ2-1, the V gene TRBV3-1 (or the pseudogene TRBV3-2), with 10 bases aligning to TRBD2. The germline V gene has CDR1 LGHDT and CDR2 YNNKEL (reference sequence). V lost 0 bases to trimming and J lost 7 bases; unmatched junction nucleotides: 3. The CDR3 has 15 amino acids. As DNA, the CDR3 is TGTGCCAGCAGCCAAGATTCTAGCGGGAGTAATGAGCAGTTCTTC. Its translation: CASSQDSSGSNEQFF.

This rearrangement joins TRBV11-3 to TRBJ2-1, with D perhaps TRBD2 (6 bases). Germline values: CDR1 SGHNT, CDR2 YENEEA. Trimming removed 6 bases at V and 7 bases at J, with 10 bases between. There are 12 residues in the CDR3. In DNA form, the CDR3 reads TGTGCCAGCAGTCTTAGCGGAAATGAGCAGTTCTTC. This sequence encodes CASSLSGNEQFF.

Details on this clone: The sample holds other DNA sequences that translate to the same CDR3. This chain connects TRBV5-1 to TRBJ2-2; D is ambiguous. Trimming left V 0 bases short and J 1 base short, with 7 bases between. Germline V gives CDR1 SGHRS, CDR2 YFSETQ. The length of the CDR3 is 15 residues. Here the CDR3 reads CASSLVPGNTGELFF. The CDR3 nucleotides read TGCGCCAGCAGCTTGGTTCCGGGGAACACCGGGGAGCTGTTTTTT.

The chain recombines TRBV10-3 with TRBJ2-5; 11 positions match TRBD2. Germline loops: CDR1 ENHRY, CDR2 SYGVKD. V lost 3 bases, J lost 5 bases, and 8 bases stayed unmatched. CDR3 length: 16 amino acids. CDR3 in amino acids: CAISDVSGGAWETQYF. The CDR3 nucleotides read TGTGCCATCAGTGATGTTAGCGGGGGGGCCTGGGAGACCCAGTACTTC.

The rearrangement links TRBV5-1 to TRBJ1-2; D gene unclear. V lost 0 bases and J 4 bases, leaving 19 bases between the germline ends. Germline V lookup: CDR1 SGHRS, CDR2 YFSETQ. This CDR3 region has 17 residues. In nucleotides, the CDR3 is TGCGCCAGCAGCTTGGGCGGCAGTCCTGGTGATAGCTATGGCTACACCTTC. Amino acid sequence: CASSLGGSPGDSYGYTF.

The chain employs TRBV5-1 and TRBJ1-4, with D perhaps TRBD1 (6 bases). V was pared by 2 bases and J by 7 bases, with 27 bases between. The CDR3 runs 19 residues. Germline V lookup: CDR1 SGHRS, CDR2 YFSETQ. This CDR3 reads CASSFNPYPGTTEIEKLFF. The CDR3 DNA is TGCGCCAGCAGCTTTAACCCTTATCCCGGGACAACGGAGATTGAAAAACTGTTTTTT. Variable domain in full (rest from reference TRBV5-1 and TRBJ1-4): KAGVTQTPRYLIKTRGQQVTLSCSPISGHRSVSWYQQTPGQGLQFLFEYFSETQRNKGNFPGRFSGRQFSNSRSEMNVSTLELGDSALYLCASSFNPYPGTTEIEKLFFGSGTQLSVL.

CDR3 coding DNA: TGCGCCAGCAGCTTTAGGCAAACTAAAAATTCACCCCTCCACTTT. Encoded protein: CASSFRQTKNSPLHF. The gene calls are TRBV5-1 and TRBJ1-6; D gene ambiguous. CDR1 is SGHRS and CDR2 is YFSETQ in the germline V gene. V dropped 2 bases and J dropped 7 bases, with 13 bases sitting between them. The CDR3 length is 15 residues.

V gene TRBV6-4 combines with J gene TRBJ2-1; D is possibly TRBD2 (7 bases). CDR3 size: 16 residues. Germline V gene lookup returns CDR1 MRHNA and CDR2 SNTAGT. Trimming removed 4 bases at V and 2 bases at J, with 15 bases between. CDR3 in DNA: TGTGCCAGCAGTGCAGGTGCGGGGGCCCCCTACAATGAGCAGTTCTTC. Its translation is CASSAGAGAPYNEQFF.

The chain recombines TRBV29-1 with TRBJ2-5; perhaps TRBD2 as D (5 bases). Germline V gene data show CDR1 as SQVTM and CDR2 as ANQGSEA. The germline V and J ends were trimmed by 4 bases and 2 bases, with 14 bases remaining between them. The CDR3 runs to 14 residues. The CDR3 is CSVVGGRLQETQYF. The CDR3 region has the DNA TGCAGCGTTGTAGGTGGGAGATTACAAGAGACCCAGTACTTC.

The chain combines TRBV18 with TRBJ2-4; D may be TRBD2 (5 bases). Germline V lookup: CDR1 KGHSH, CDR2 LQKENI. This CDR3 has 13 amino acids. Trimming cost V 4 bases and J 8 bases, with 12 bases left between them. The CDR3 reads CASSLGLSDIQYF. In DNA, the CDR3 is TGTGCCAGCTCACTCGGACTGAGTGACATTCAGTACTTC.

The rearrangement joins TRBV28 to TRBJ1-2; TRBD1 aligns across 8 bases. Germline V gene data show CDR1 as MDHEN and CDR2 as SYDVKM. The V gene end was trimmed by 8 bases and the J gene end by 0 bases; junction bases not matched to a gene: 5. The length of the CDR3 is 14 residues. This CDR3 is CASGQGSANYGYTF. Written as DNA, the CDR3 is TGTGCCAGCGGACAGGGATCGGCTAACTATGGCTACACCTTC.

The V gene is TRBV27, the J gene TRBJ2-7; D remains unclear. Germline V gives CDR1 MNHEY, CDR2 SMNVEV (reference sequence). This CDR3 is built from 14 residues. Trimming took off 3 bases at V and 4 bases at J, with 13 bases between the two ends. The CDR3 DNA follows: TGTGCCAGCAGTTTGACGGGTAGTGTGTACGAGCAGTACTTC. Its translation is CASSLTGSVYEQYF.

This clone was recorded once. The V and J genes are TRBV18 and TRBJ1-2, with 7 nucleotides matching TRBD1. With 2 bases clipped from V and 0 bases from J, the junction kept 0 bases outside the gene matches. The CDR3 runs 14 residues. CDR1 and CDR2 (germline): KGHSH, LQKENI. In nucleotides, the CDR3 is TGTGCCAGCTCACCAGGGACAGCTAACTATGGCTACACCTTC. Translating gives CASSPGTANYGYTF.

The chain recombines TRBV6-1 with TRBJ1-2; 8 bases fit TRBD1. This CDR3 is 15 amino acids long. Germline trimming cut 3 bases from V and 2 bases from J; bases unmatched to any gene: 5. Looked up from germline, CDR1 is MNHNS and CDR2 is SASEGT. The CDR3 here is CASSDRQGLNYGYTF. Written as DNA, the CDR3 is TGTGCCAGCAGTGACCGACAGGGGCTAAACTATGGCTACACCTTC.

The rearrangement joins TRBV6-5 to TRBJ2-1; D is uncertain. Trimming removed 6 bases from V and 5 bases from J, with 14 bases in between. Per germline, CDR1 MNHEY and CDR2 SVGAGI. This CDR3 has 14 residues. In DNA form, the CDR3 reads TGTGCCAGCAGAGGTGAAGCGATTCACAATGAGCAGTTCTTC. It yields the protein CASRGEAIHNEQFF.

This chain links TRBV3-1 (or the pseudogene TRBV3-2) with TRBJ1-1; 7 bases match TRBD1. Germline loops: CDR1 LGHDT, CDR2 YNNKEL (reference sequence). After removal of 0 bases from V and 11 bases from J, the junction contained 3 bases not matched to a gene. CDR3 size: 12 residues. Written as DNA, the CDR3 is TGTGCCAGCAGCCAAGACGGGACAGACGCTTTCTTT. The encoded protein is CASSQDGTDAFF.